Each of the 25 T cell receptor beta chains below was sequenced from the same sample in a study of blood T cell repertoires in COVID-19. This table comes from immunoSEQ multiplex PCR, and its TCRdb copy is limited to in-frame clones, with some not included. The sample lists hundreds of thousands of clones, almost 90% occurring once. Sequenced material: peripheral blood. These receptors were obtained from a woman aged 40-49 years with COVID-19, enrolled during active disease.

The chain recombines TRBV28 with TRBJ1-6; 8 nucleotides match TRBD1. CDR3 length equals 16 residues. CDR1 is MDHEN, CDR2 SYDVKM, per germline. Germline trimming cut 7 bases from V and 6 bases from J; bases unmatched to any gene: 11. CDR3 loop: CASILQGATGNSPLHF. In DNA form, the CDR3 reads TGTGCCAGCATATTGCAGGGGGCAACGGGTAATTCACCCCTCCACTTT.

This chain connects TRBV7-2 to TRBJ1-1; D gene unclear. The germline V gene encodes CDR1 SGHTA and CDR2 FQGNSA. Trimming left V 0 bases short and J 0 bases short, with 5 bases between. The CDR3 has 14 amino acids. The CDR3 spells CASSLAGLNTEAFF. The CDR3, as DNA: TGTGCCAGCAGCTTAGCTGGGCTGAACACTGAAGCTTTCTTT.

The chain carries TRBV27 and TRBJ1-4, with 8 nucleotides matching TRBD1. The V gene's germline CDR1 is MNHEY and CDR2 SMNVEV (reference sequence). CDR3 length equals 15 residues. After removal of 1 base from V and 7 bases from J, the junction contained 5 bases not matched to a gene. This chain's CDR3 is CASSLYLQGGEKLFF. The CDR3 DNA sequence: TGTGCCAGCAGTTTATATTTACAGGGGGGTGAAAAACTGTTTTTT. The full variable domain, with the rest looked up from reference TRBV27 and TRBJ1-4, is EAQVTQNPRYLITVTGKKLTVTCSQNMNHEYMSWYRQDPGLGLRQIYYSMNVEVTDKGDVPEGYKVSRKEKRNFPLILESPSPNQTSLYFCASSLYLQGGEKLFFGSGTQLSVL.

CDR3 coding DNA: TGTGCCTGGAGTGGGGGGGACGAGCAGTACTTC. Translation gives CAWSGGDEQYF. The chain uses TRBV30 and TRBJ2-7, with D tentatively TRBD2 (6 bases). This CDR3 is 11 amino acids long. With 1 base removed from V and 5 bases from J, the gap between germline ends came to 6 bases. Germline V gene lookup returns CDR1 GTSNPN and CDR2 SVGIG (reference sequence).

As to this clone: At the DNA level, this CDR3 is encoded by other sequences in the same sample as well. This chain uses TRBV28 with TRBJ1-2; the D gene is possibly TRBD1 (5 bases). The CDR3 runs to 13 residues. Germline V CDR1 and CDR2: MDHEN, SYDVKM. Trimming took off 6 bases at V and 2 bases at J, with 10 bases between the two ends. CDR3 loop: CASRRTGNYGYTF. The DNA for the CDR3 is TGTGCCAGCAGGAGAACAGGAAACTATGGCTACACCTTC.

The rearrangement joins TRBV4-1 to TRBJ1-1, with D possibly being TRBD1 (6 bases). V was clipped by 1 base and J by 1 base, with 10 bases between them. Per germline, CDR1 MGHRA and CDR2 YSYEKL. This CDR3 is built from 15 residues. The CDR3 loop is CASSQGQASNTEAFF. The CDR3, as DNA: TGCGCCAGCAGCCAAGGACAGGCCTCGAACACTGAAGCTTTCTTT.

The chain is built from TRBV7-8 and TRBJ1-1, with no clear D. Germline assignment: CDR1 SGHVS and CDR2 FQNEAQ. This CDR3 has 16 residues. Trimming shortened V by 5 bases and J by 1 base, and 17 bases separated the two germline ends. CDR3 bases: TGTGCCAGCAGCCCAAGGGAGCGGTCGACGAACACTGAAGCTTTCTTT. Translating it yields CASSPRERSTNTEAFF.

In this sample, this clone turned up once. The V and J genes are TRBV18 and TRBJ1-4; the D is unclear. CDR1 is KGHSH, CDR2 LQKENI, per germline. With 4 bases removed from V and 0 bases from J, the gap between germline ends came to 12 bases. The CDR3 loop spans 16 amino acids. The DNA of the CDR3 is TGTGCCAGCTCACAAAGCCAGACTGCAACTAATGAAAAACTGTTTTTT. Its translation is CASSQSQTATNEKLFF. Using reference TRBV18 and TRBJ1-4 for the parts outside the CDR3, the full variable domain is NAGVMQNPRHLVRRRGQEARLRCSPMKGHSHVYWYRQLPEEGLKFMVYLQKENIIDESGMPKERFSAEFPKEGPSILRIQQVVRGDSAAYFCASSQSQTATNEKLFFGSGTQLSVL.

This clone was detected once. V is TRBV21-1 and J is TRBJ2-7; the table's TRBD1 call for D was not verified on the DNA. TRBV21-1 has pseudogene status. The CDR3 is 14 amino acids. For the CDR3, the DNA is TGTGCCAGCCCTCGGACAGGGAAGGCTTACGAGCAGTACTTC. Protein: CASPRTGKAYEQYF.

This clone was picked up a small number of times. The DNA for the CDR3 is TGTGCCAGCAGCTTGAATCAGGGTAATATGAACACTGAAGCTTTCTTT. Translated: CASSLNQGNMNTEAFF. The chain carries TRBV5-6 and TRBJ1-1, with a tentative D call TRBD1 (5 bases). The CDR3 covers 16 residues. Germline loops: CDR1 SGHDT, CDR2 YYEEEE. V lost 1 base to trimming and J lost 0 bases, with 13 bases between them.

A single count supports this clone. The chain has TRBV5-1 and TRBJ2-1; D is unclear. V lost 2 bases and J lost 10, with 7 bases in between. Germline CDR1 and CDR2: SGHRS and YFSETQ. CDR3 length: 11 amino acids. The CDR3 coding sequence is TGCGCCAGCAGCTTAAAAACAGAGCAGTTCTTC. Translation: CASSLKTEQFF.

V gene TRBV7-2 combines with J gene TRBJ2-7, with D possibly being TRBD1 (5 bases). Germline loops: CDR1 SGHTA, CDR2 FQGNSA. V was clipped by 2 bases and J by 9 bases, with 20 bases between them. The CDR3 loop spans 15 amino acids. The CDR3, as DNA: TGTGCCAGCAGCTTAACGTCAGGGCCACCGGTTGGGCAGTACTTC. Protein sequence: CASSLTSGPPVGQYF. Together with reference TRBV7-2 and TRBJ2-7, the CDR3 gives the full variable domain: GAGVSQSPSNKVTEKGKDVELRCDPISGHTALYWYRQSLGQGLEFLIYFQGNSAPDKSGLPSDRFSAERTGGSVSTLTIQRTQQEDSAVYLCASSLTSGPPVGQYFGPGTRLTVT.

CDR3 nucleotides: TGTGCCAGCAGTGAACCCAGCGGGGGGGCTCAAGAGACCCAGTACTTC. This codes for CASSEPSGGAQETQYF. The rearrangement uses TRBV6-1 and TRBJ2-5, with 10 nucleotides matching TRBD2. The V segment lost 2 bases and the J segment 2 bases; nucleotides outside the gene matches: 5. Germline V CDR1 and CDR2: MNHNS, SASEGT. This CDR3 region has 16 residues.

The chain joins TRBV11-2 to TRBJ1-4; no firm D call. Germline loops: CDR1 SGHAT, CDR2 FQNNGV. V lost 5 bases to trimming and J lost 7 bases, with 14 bases between them. The CDR3 totals 14 residues. The CDR3 coding sequence is TGTGCCAGCAGCCGAGGGCGAGTATTTGAAAAACTGTTTTTT. Translating it yields CASSRGRVFEKLFF.

This clone was picked up one time. This rearrangement joins TRBV15 to TRBJ2-3; 8 positions match TRBD2. The germline CDR1 and CDR2 sequences are LNHNV and YYDKDF (reference sequence). The CDR3 loop spans 17 amino acids. J gave up 2 bases and V 2 bases, and 9 bases lay outside the gene matches. The CDR3 spells CATSRTAAGVDTDTQYF. Here the CDR3 DNA reads TGTGCCACCAGCAGAACGGCAGCGGGAGTAGACACAGATACGCAGTATTTT.

V gene TRBV11-2 combines with J gene TRBJ2-1; weak D call: TRBD2 (7 bases). The length of the CDR3 is 17 residues. The germline CDR1 and CDR2 sequences are SGHAT and FQNNGV. V gave up 0 bases and J gave up 7 bases, with 19 bases separating them. The CDR3 nucleotides are TGTGCCAGCAGCTTAGATCGTAGGGGGGGGTTAGGGAATGAGCAGTTCTTC. Protein: CASSLDRRGGLGNEQFF.

The CDR3 spells CASSQVAGDPGRHEQYF. CDR3 nucleotide sequence: TGTGCCAGCAGCCAAGTAGCGGGGGACCCAGGCCGCCACGAGCAGTACTTC. This chain connects TRBV3-1 (or the pseudogene TRBV3-2) to TRBJ2-7, with 9 bases that match TRBD2. V was pared by 1 base and J by 5 bases, with 12 bases of the junction left unmatched. From germline, CDR1 is LGHDT and CDR2 YNNKEL (reference sequence). This CDR3 contains 17 residues.

The chain combines TRBV27 with TRBJ1-2; D is undetermined. CDR3 length equals 14 residues. V gave up 2 bases and J gave up 7 bases, with 14 bases separating them. CDR1 and CDR2 from the germline V gene are MNHEY and SMNVEV (reference sequence). CDR3 DNA sequence: TGTGCCAGCAGTTTAGGAGGCGGCCGTCCTGGCTACACCTTC. Translation: CASSLGGGRPGYTF.

This chain connects TRBV5-6 to TRBJ1-2; D possibly corresponds to TRBD1 (6 bases). The CDR3 covers 15 residues. Germline CDR1 and CDR2: SGHDT and YYEEEE. Trimming shortened V by 0 bases and J by 7 bases, and 16 bases separated the two germline ends. CDR3 sequence reads: CASSLGGRGMRGYTF. The CDR3 nucleotides read TGTGCCAGCAGCTTGGGAGGCAGGGGAATGCGTGGCTACACCTTC.

This chain joins TRBV3-1 (or the pseudogene TRBV3-2) and TRBJ1-1; 7 bases agree with TRBD1. CDR3 size: 14 residues. V was clipped by 7 bases and J by 0 bases; unmatched bases: 5. Germline V lookup: CDR1 LGHDT, CDR2 YNNKEL (reference sequence). CDR3 sequence: CASTRGQLNTEAFF. CDR3 coding DNA: TGTGCCAGCACCAGGGGACAGCTGAACACTGAAGCTTTCTTT.

This clone was seen only once. The rearrangement joins TRBV7-2 to TRBJ1-2, with D tentatively TRBD1 (5 bases). V lost 2 bases to trimming and J lost 2 bases, with 12 bases between them. The CDR3 loop spans 15 amino acids. In germline, CDR1 is SGHTA, CDR2 FQGNSA. Here the CDR3 reads CASSLNWQGNYGYTF. DNA of the CDR3: TGTGCCAGCAGCTTAAATTGGCAGGGAAACTATGGCTACACCTTC.

This sequence joins TRBV11-3 and TRBJ2-6; D not certain. Trimming left V 3 bases short and J 4 bases short, with 4 bases between. This CDR3 is 13 amino acids long. From germline, CDR1 is SGHNT and CDR2 YENEEA. The CDR3 coding sequence is TGTGCCAGCAGCTTTTCAGGGGCCAACGTCCTGACTTTC. It codes for CASSFSGANVLTF. Complete variable domain (other parts from reference TRBV11-3 and TRBJ2-6): EAGVVQSPRYKIIEKKQPVAFWCNPISGHNTLYWYLQNLGQGPELLIRYENEEAVDDSQLPKDRFSAERLKGVDSTLKIQPAELGDSAVYLCASSFSGANVLTFGAGSRLTVL.

The J gene is TRBJ1-2, the V gene TRBV6-2 or TRBV6-3; D may be TRBD1 (5 bases). The V gene's germline CDR1 is MNHEY and CDR2 SVGEGT. The CDR3 covers 14 residues. V lost 4 bases, J lost 1 base, and 10 bases lay in between. In nucleotides, the CDR3 is TGTGCCAGCAGTTTCCCTCAGGGTAACTATGGCTACACCTTC. This translates into CASSFPQGNYGYTF.

The chain employs TRBV25-1 and TRBJ2-5; no clear D gene. Germline loops: CDR1 MGHDK, CDR2 SYGVNS. This CDR3 has 14 amino acids. V dropped 2 bases and J dropped 3 bases, with 10 bases sitting between them. The CDR3 nucleotides read TGTGCCAGCAGTGAACCAGGATTTAAAGAGACCCAGTACTTC. Its translation: CASSEPGFKETQYF.

The chain links TRBV5-4 to TRBJ1-1, with D tentatively TRBD1 (6 bases). This CDR3 comprises 17 residues. Between the trimmed V and J ends, which lost 0 bases and 1 base, there was a span of 16 bases. CDR1 is SGHNT and CDR2 is YYREEE in the germline V gene (reference sequence). The CDR3 protein is CASSLGPPGQANTEAFF. CDR3 nucleotide sequence: TGTGCCAGCAGCTTGGGGCCCCCGGGACAAGCGAACACTGAAGCTTTCTTT.